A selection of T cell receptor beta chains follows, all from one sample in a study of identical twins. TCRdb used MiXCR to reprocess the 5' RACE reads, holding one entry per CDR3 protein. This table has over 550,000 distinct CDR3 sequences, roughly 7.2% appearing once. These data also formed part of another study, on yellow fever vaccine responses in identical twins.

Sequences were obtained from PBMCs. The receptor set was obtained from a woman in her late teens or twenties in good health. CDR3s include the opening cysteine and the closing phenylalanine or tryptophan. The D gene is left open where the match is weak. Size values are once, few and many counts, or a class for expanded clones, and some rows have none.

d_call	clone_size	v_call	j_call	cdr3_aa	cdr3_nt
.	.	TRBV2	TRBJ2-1	CASSDATLSGQFF	TGTGCCAGCAGTGACGCGACACTCAGTGGGCAGTTCTTC
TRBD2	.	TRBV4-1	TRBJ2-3	CASSQDPPPSGNTDTQYF	TGCGCCAGCAGCCAAGATCCCCCTCCTAGCGGCAACACAGATACGCAGTATTTT
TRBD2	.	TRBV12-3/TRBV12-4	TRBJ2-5	CASTYSGRAAETQYF	TGTGCCAGCACCTATAGCGGGAGGGCCGCAGAGACCCAGTACTTC
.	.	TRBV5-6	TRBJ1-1	CASSLPGQPAAVAFF	TGTGCCAGCAGCCTACCAGGACAGCCGGCGGCCGTAGCTTTCTTT
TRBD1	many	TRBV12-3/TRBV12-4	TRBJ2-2	CASSSTVQGATGELFF	TGTGCCAGCAGTTCAACGGTGCAGGGGGCGACCGGGGAGCTGTTTTTT
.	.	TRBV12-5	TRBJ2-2	CASGLWVGTGELFF	TGTGCTAGTGGTTTGTGGGTCGGGACCGGGGAGCTGTTTTTT
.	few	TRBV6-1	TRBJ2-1	CASTPGWAPSYNEQFF	TGTGCCAGCACTCCCGGTTGGGCCCCCTCCTACAATGAGCAGTTCTTC
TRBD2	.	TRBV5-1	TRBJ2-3	CASSLDGLAGGDTQYF	TGCGCCAGCAGCTTGGATGGACTAGCGGGAGGGGATACGCAGTATTTT
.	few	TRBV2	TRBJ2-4	CASSPGHPPVRNIQYF	TGTGCCAGCAGCCCCGGACACCCACCCGTCCGAAACATTCAGTACTTC
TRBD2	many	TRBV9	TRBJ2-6	CASSVLAGVSGANVLTF	TGTGCCAGCAGCGTACTAGCGGGAGTTTCTGGGGCCAACGTCCTGACTTTC
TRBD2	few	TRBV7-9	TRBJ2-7	CASSLSGDAYEQYF	TGTGCCAGCAGCTTAAGCGGGGACGCCTACGAGCAGTACTTC
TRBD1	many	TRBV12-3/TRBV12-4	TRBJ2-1	CASSLNRGVYNEQFF	TGTGCCAGCAGTTTAAACAGGGGCGTATACAATGAGCAGTTCTTC
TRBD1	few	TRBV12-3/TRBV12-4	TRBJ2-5	CASSSGQPLGETQYF	TGTGCCAGCAGTTCGGGACAGCCCCTCGGGGAGACCCAGTACTTC
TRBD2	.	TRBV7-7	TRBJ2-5	CASSLGAGVETQYF	TGTGCCAGCAGCTTAGGGGCGGGGGTGGAGACCCAGTACTTC
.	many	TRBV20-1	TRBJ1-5	CSAVGGNQPQHF	TGCAGTGCCGTGGGGGGCAATCAGCCCCAGCATTTT
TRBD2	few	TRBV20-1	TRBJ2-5	CSARVALAGGGRETQYF	TGCAGTGCTAGAGTGGCTCTAGCGGGGGGGGGAAGAGAGACCCAGTACTTC
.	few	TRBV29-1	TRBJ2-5	CSVEEWWVAEMRETQYF	TGCAGCGTTGAAGAATGGTGGGTAGCGGAGATGAGAGAGACCCAGTACTTC
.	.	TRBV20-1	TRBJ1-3	CSASDYLRGHSGNTIYF	TGCAGTGCTAGTGATTATTTGAGGGGACACTCTGGAAACACCATATATTTT
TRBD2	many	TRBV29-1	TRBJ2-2	CSVEQAGSNTGELFF	TGCAGCGTTGAACAAGCGGGGTCGAACACCGGGGAGCTGTTTTTT
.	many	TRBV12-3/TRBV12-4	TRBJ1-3	CASNVGSGNTIYF	TGTGCCAGCAACGTAGGTTCTGGAAACACCATATATTTT
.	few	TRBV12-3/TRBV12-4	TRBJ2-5	CASSFAGWETQYF	TGTGCCAGCAGTTTTGCGGGATGGGAGACCCAGTACTTC
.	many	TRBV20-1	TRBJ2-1	CSASALAESSYNEQFF	TGCAGTGCTAGCGCCTTAGCGGAGAGCTCCTACAATGAGCAGTTCTTC
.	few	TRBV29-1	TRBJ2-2	CSVGSEGGELFF	TGCAGCGTTGGGTCGGAGGGGGGGGAGCTGTTTTTT
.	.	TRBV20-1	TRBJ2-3	CSARDLQGWGTDTQYF	TGCAGTGCTAGAGATCTCCAGGGATGGGGCACAGATACGCAGTATTTT
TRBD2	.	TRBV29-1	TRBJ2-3	CSVPAGGGTDTQYF	TGCAGCGTCCCAGCGGGGGGTGGAACAGATACGCAGTATTTT